The clone carrying this T cell receptor beta chain has only a few counts. Its specificity is not known. V was clipped by 3 bases and J by 6 bases; unmatched bases: 5. Germline assignment: CDR1 SGHTA and CDR2 FQGTGA. The CDR3 runs to 14 residues. This entry is derived from a study of T-cell memory formation after mild COVID-19. Whole-study results and caveats: Nothing showed for sure that second-wave clones peaking on day 37 were SARS-CoV-2 specific. Clones shrinking between day 15 and 85 showed a balanced CD4/CD8 split, and those that grew later tilted toward CD4+.

TCRdb processed the 5' RACE reads anew with MiXCR; each CDR3 protein has one entry. The repertoire includes roughly 150,000 distinct CDR3 sequences, approximately 14% of them detected once, and 13% to 15% sits in the top ten. This receptor was taken from an adult woman who had mild COVID-19 (a few samples of this study predate the infection). Cell type and time point are not known. The rearrangement joins TRBV7-3 to TRBJ2-1; 7 positions agree with TRBD2. The material sequenced was PBMCs or a T cell subset sorted from them (not recorded which). The CDR3 reads CASSLGGRGNEQFF. As DNA, the CDR3 is TGTGCCAGCAGCTTGGGCGGGAGAGGCAATGAGCAGTTCTTC. The variable domain in full, completed from reference TRBV7-3 and TRBJ2-1, reads GAGVSQTPSNKVTEKGKYVELRCDPISGHTALYWYRQSLGQGPEFLIYFQGTGAADDSGLPNDRFFAVRPEGSVSTLKIQRTERGDSAVYLCASSLGGRGNEQFFGPGTRLTVL.